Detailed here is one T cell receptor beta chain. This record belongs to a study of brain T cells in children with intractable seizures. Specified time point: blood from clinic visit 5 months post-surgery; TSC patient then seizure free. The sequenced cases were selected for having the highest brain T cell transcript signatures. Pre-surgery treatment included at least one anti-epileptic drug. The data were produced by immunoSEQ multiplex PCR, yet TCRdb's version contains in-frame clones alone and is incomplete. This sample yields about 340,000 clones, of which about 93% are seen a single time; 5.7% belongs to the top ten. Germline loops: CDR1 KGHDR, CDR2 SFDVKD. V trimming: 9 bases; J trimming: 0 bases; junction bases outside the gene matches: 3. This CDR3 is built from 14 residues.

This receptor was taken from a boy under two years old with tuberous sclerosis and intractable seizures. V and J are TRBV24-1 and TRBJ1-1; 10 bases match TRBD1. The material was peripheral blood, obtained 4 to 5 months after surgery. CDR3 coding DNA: TGTGCCACCGGGACAGGGGCGGTGAACACTGAAGCTTTCTTT. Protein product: CATGTGAVNTEAFF.